One sample yielded the 16 T cell receptor beta chains listed below, sequenced in a study of blood T cell repertoires in COVID-19. TCRdb keeps only in-frame clones here, not all; method: immunoSEQ multiplex PCR. The repertoire holds some 140,000 clones, roughly four fifths seen once, with over 10% in the top ten. The sequenced material came from peripheral blood. The origin of the receptors is an elderly man with acute or convalescent COVID-19.

The chain uses TRBV7-9 and TRBJ1-6; 10 bases are shared with TRBD1. The CDR3 runs 14 residues. The germline gives CDR1 SEHNR, CDR2 FQNEAQ (reference sequence). V trimming: 5 bases; J trimming: 7 bases; junction bases outside the gene matches: 2. As DNA, the CDR3 is TGTGCCAGCAGCCGGGACAGGGGCAATTCACCCCTCCACTTT. It yields the protein CASSRDRGNSPLHF.

The V call is TRBV7-2, the J call TRBJ2-1, with D perhaps matching TRBD1 (5 bases). V gave up 5 bases and J gave up 8 bases, with 13 bases separating them. The germline gives CDR1 SGHTA, CDR2 FQGNSA. This CDR3 spans 13 amino acids. DNA for the CDR3: TGTGCCAGCAGCGGAAATAAAGGGGATGAGCAGTTCTTC. The encoded protein is CASSGNKGDEQFF. The whole variable domain, filled in from reference TRBV7-2 and TRBJ2-1, reads GAGVSQSPSNKVTEKGKDVELRCDPISGHTALYWYRQSLGQGLEFLIYFQGNSAPDKSGLPSDRFSAERTGGSVSTLTIQRTQQEDSAVYLCASSGNKGDEQFFGPGTRLTVL.

V gene TRBV5-4 combines with J gene TRBJ1-1, with D tentatively TRBD1 (6 bases). CDR3 size: 18 residues. Deletions cut 4 bases from V and 2 bases from J, with 24 bases between. Per germline, CDR1 SGHNT and CDR2 YYREEE (reference sequence). The CDR3 here is CASSPWGRTGTSNTEAFF. For the CDR3, the DNA is TGTGCCAGCAGCCCCTGGGGCCGAACCGGGACATCAAACACTGAAGCTTTCTTT.

CDR3 in DNA: TGTGCCAGCTCACCCTCGGGGGGGTCAGATACGCAGTATTTT. Amino acids: CASSPSGGSDTQYF. V is TRBV18 and J is TRBJ2-3; 8 bases map to TRBD2. The V gene end was trimmed by 3 bases and the J gene end by 4 bases; junction bases not matched to a gene: 3. CDR1 is KGHSH, CDR2 LQKENI, per germline. The CDR3 loop spans 14 amino acids.

This sequence joins TRBV15 and TRBJ1-5; D gene uncertain. Between the trimmed V and J ends, which lost 0 bases and 3 bases, there was a span of 9 bases. The length of the CDR3 is 15 residues. The germline CDR1 and CDR2 sequences are LNHNV and YYDKDF (reference sequence). CDR3 loop: CATSRDRQLNQPQHF. CDR3 bases: TGTGCCACCAGCAGAGACAGGCAGCTCAATCAGCCCCAGCATTTT.

This rearrangement joins TRBV11-3 to TRBJ1-2, with 9 positions matching TRBD1. The CDR3 has 13 amino acids. Trimming took 5 bases from V and 4 from J; bases not matched to a gene: 2. Looked up from germline, CDR1 is SGHNT and CDR2 is YENEEA. Written as DNA, the CDR3 is TGTGCCAGCAGCCTGGGACAGGGCTATGGCTACACCTTC. Translating it yields CASSLGQGYGYTF.

V usage is TRBV7-2 and J usage is TRBJ1-3, with D possibly being TRBD1 (6 bases). Germline CDR1 reads SGHTA; CDR2 reads FQGNSA. V was cut by 5 bases and J by 9 bases, with 17 bases left in between. The CDR3 has 14 residues. CDR3: CASSPGGPAATIYF. In DNA, the CDR3 is TGTGCCAGCAGCCCGGGGGGGCCCGCCGCCACCATATATTTT.

This clone was detected a few times. The rearrangement joins TRBV5-1 to TRBJ1-4; 7 positions agree with TRBD1. This CDR3 has 16 residues. Per the germline V gene, CDR1 is SGHRS and CDR2 is YFSETQ. Losses at the gene ends were 3 bases for V and 9 bases for J; bases not matched to a gene: 14. The CDR3 coding sequence is TGCGCCAGCAGCTCATCGGACAGGTCGGTAGGAAAAAAACTGTTTTTT. Translated, it gives CASSSSDRSVGKKLFF.

The rearrangement uses TRBV28 and TRBJ2-2; 7 bases are shared with TRBD2. In germline, CDR1 is MDHEN, CDR2 SYDVKM. Losses at the gene ends were 6 bases for V and 5 bases for J; bases not matched to a gene: 12. This CDR3 is built from 16 residues. CDR3 DNA: TGTGCCAGCAGCTCACCAGCGGGGAGGGGAACCGGGGAGCTGTTTTTT. It specifies CASSSPAGRGTGELFF.

The rearrangement uses TRBV7-9 and TRBJ2-3, with TRBD1 matching 7 bases. V lost 4 bases, J lost 0 bases, and 7 bases stayed unmatched. In germline, CDR1 is SEHNR, CDR2 FQNEAQ (reference sequence). The length of the CDR3 is 16 residues. The DNA for the CDR3 is TGTGCCAGCAGCTCAGGGGGAACTACTAGCACAGATACGCAGTATTTT. This translates into CASSSGGTTSTDTQYF.

This clone occurred a few times. V and J are TRBV29-1 and TRBJ2-7; TRBD1 matches at 10 bases. The CDR3 is 14 amino acids. The V segment lost 6 bases and the J segment 1 base; nucleotides outside the gene matches: 6. The V gene's germline CDR1 is SQVTM and CDR2 ANQGSEA. CDR3 bases: TGCAGCGTCCTCCGGGACAGGGGATCCTACGAGCAGTACTTC. The encoded protein is CSVLRDRGSYEQYF.

The chain combines TRBV5-1 with TRBJ2-7, with a weak D call TRBD1 (5 bases). V was pared by 0 bases and J by 5 bases, with 15 bases between. Germline V gives CDR1 SGHRS, CDR2 YFSETQ. The CDR3 is made up of 15 amino acids. This CDR3 is CASSLGAQGSHEQYF. In DNA, the CDR3 is TGCGCCAGCAGCTTGGGGGCGCAGGGATCCCACGAGCAGTACTTC.

This clone occurred a few times. J is TRBJ2-1 and V is TRBV4-1; perhaps TRBD2 as D (6 bases). Trimming removed 4 bases from V and 3 bases from J, with 16 bases in between. The CDR3 spans 16 residues. Germline CDR1 reads MGHRA; CDR2 reads YSYEKL. This CDR3 is CASSLSAGNFYNEQFF. The CDR3 DNA is TGCGCCAGCAGCCTCAGCGCGGGGAACTTCTACAATGAGCAGTTCTTC.

J is TRBJ1-5 and V is TRBV10-3; 8 positions match TRBD1. The CDR3 spans 14 residues. From germline, CDR1 is ENHRY and CDR2 SYGVKD. V lost 6 bases, J lost 9 bases, and 10 bases stayed unmatched. Written as DNA, the CDR3 is TGTGCCATCAGAGAGGACAGGGAACGGGGGCCCCAGCATTTT. Residues: CAIREDRERGPQHF.

This chain joins TRBV15 and TRBJ2-7; 10 positions match TRBD1. V was pared by 2 bases and J by 7 bases, with 5 bases of the junction left unmatched. CDR1 is LNHNV, CDR2 YYDKDF, per germline (reference sequence). This CDR3 has 14 residues. DNA of the CDR3: TGTGCCACCAGCAGATCGACAGGGGGCAGGGAGCAGTACTTC. This encodes CATSRSTGGREQYF.

V usage is TRBV2 and J usage is TRBJ1-6, with a weak D call TRBD1 (6 bases). The CDR3 runs 14 residues. The V gene's germline CDR1 is SNHLY and CDR2 FYNNEI. V lost 1 base to trimming and J lost 10 bases, with 11 bases between them. The CDR3 protein is CASSEVSQGSPLHF. Written as DNA, the CDR3 is TGTGCCAGCAGTGAAGTCTCCCAGGGGTCACCCCTCCACTTT.